Listed here are 22 T cell receptor beta chains from one sample, sequenced in a study of metastatic and nonmetastatic thyroid tumors. The entire patient cohort was treatment-naive prior to thyroid surgery. TCRdb re-called clones from the PCR reads using MiXCR. The table has around 40,000 clones, 15% to 20% seen once; the top ten hold roughly 6%. Source material: blood. Receptors originate from a male donor with papillary thyroid cancer or a benign thyroid nodule (not recorded which). Some clones in this sample may be carry-over from other donors' samples.

In its sample, this clone was seen many times. Other DNA sequences in the sample encode the same CDR3. The chain employs TRBV3-1 and TRBJ2-5, with D unclear. The germline gives CDR1 LGHDT, CDR2 YNNKEL (reference sequence). This CDR3 comprises 14 residues. Trimming pared 0 bases from V and 5 bases from J, leaving 10 bases between. The DNA of the CDR3 is TGTGCCAGCAGCCAAGACCCCCGCGCGGAGACCCAGTACTTC. Translating gives CASSQDPRAETQYF.

This clone was observed at least ten times. The V and J genes are TRBV27 and TRBJ2-1; 12 nucleotides match TRBD2. Trimming removed 7 bases from V and 4 bases from J; junction bases left unmatched: 8. The CDR3 covers 16 residues. Germline V gene sequence: CDR1 MNHEY, CDR2 SMNVEV (reference sequence). The CDR3 nucleotides read TGTGCCAGCACTAGCGGGAGGGCCGGGCTTTACAATGAGCAGTTCTTC. Protein product: CASTSGRAGLYNEQFF.

This clone was picked up many times. It may be a read error: a sequence one base away is much more abundant. The same CDR3 arises from other DNA sequences in this sample as well. This rearrangement joins TRBV12-3 or TRBV12-4 to TRBJ2-7, with 8 nucleotides matching TRBD2. V lost 6 bases and J lost 7; bases outside the gene matches: 14. The CDR3 totals 15 residues. The CDR3 loop is CASSPRAGGGYEQYF. For the CDR3, the DNA is TGTGCCAGCAGCCCCCGGGCGGGAGGAGGGTATGAGCAGTACTTC.

This clone appeared many times. An end of the junction differs from the germline gene, which may be a read error. This rearrangement joins TRBV9 to TRBJ1-5, with 10 bases identical to TRBD1. The CDR3 spans 10 residues. Germline CDR1 SGDLS, CDR2 YYNGEE. CDR3 loop: CASSSGQGGF. In nucleotides, the CDR3 is TGTGCCAGCAGCTCTGGACAGGGGGGATTT.

This clone was seen at least ten times. The J gene is TRBJ2-7, the V gene TRBV7-2, with D unclear. Between the trimmed V and J ends, which lost 1 base and 3 bases, there was a span of 10 bases. Germline CDR1 reads SGHTA; CDR2 reads FQGNSA. The CDR3 spans 14 residues. The CDR3 region is CASSLGRIGYEQYF. The CDR3 DNA sequence: TGTGCCAGCAGCTTAGGAAGGATCGGCTACGAGCAGTACTTC.

This clone showed up just a few times. The chain couples TRBV10-2 to TRBJ2-7; 7 nucleotides align to TRBD1. V lost 3 bases to trimming and J lost 2 bases; unmatched junction nucleotides: 10. The CDR3 has 16 amino acids. CDR1 is WSHSY and CDR2 is SAAADI in the germline V gene. Here the CDR3 DNA reads TGCGCCAGCAGTGACCCTAACAGGGGCTGGCCCTACGAGCAGTACTTC. Protein sequence: CASSDPNRGWPYEQYF.

This chain connects TRBV10-3 to TRBJ2-7; D is possibly TRBD1 (6 bases). There are 18 residues in the CDR3. V was trimmed by 0 bases and J by 5 bases, leaving 23 bases between them. Germline values: CDR1 ENHRY, CDR2 SYGVKD. This CDR3 reads CAISESWVTGSAYHEQYF. The DNA of the CDR3 is TGTGCCATCAGTGAGTCCTGGGTCACAGGGAGCGCCTACCACGAGCAGTACTTC.

This chain joins TRBV11-1 and TRBJ2-7; weak D call: TRBD1 (5 bases). V gave up 5 bases and J gave up 3 bases, with 20 bases separating them. The V gene's germline CDR1 is SGHAT and CDR2 FQDESV (reference sequence). The CDR3 totals 16 residues. CDR3 region: CASSRVVAGINYEQYF. In DNA form, the CDR3 reads TGTGCCAGCAGCCGGGTAGTGGCAGGGATCAACTACGAGCAGTACTTC.

This clone was recorded at least ten times. The chain is built from TRBV11-2 and TRBJ1-5; D is unresolved. CDR3 length: 15 amino acids. In germline, CDR1 is SGHAT, CDR2 FQNNGV. The V gene lost 1 base and the J gene lost 1 base, with 8 bases spanning the gap. CDR3 nucleotide sequence: TGTGCCAGCAGCTTAGCGGGCAGCAGCAATCAGCCCCAGCATTTT. Amino acids: CASSLAGSSNQPQHF. Full variable domain (missing parts from reference TRBV11-2 and TRBJ1-5): EAGVAQSPRYKIIEKRQSVAFWCNPISGHATLYWYQQILGQGPKLLIQFQNNGVVDDSQLPKDRFSAERLKGVDSTLKIQPAKLEDSAVYLCASSLAGSSNQPQHFGDGTRLSIL.

This clone was counted ten times or more. This chain uses TRBV5-4 with TRBJ2-5; 9 nucleotides agree with TRBD1. Germline V gives CDR1 SGHNT, CDR2 YYREEE (reference sequence). This CDR3 region has 15 residues. The V segment lost 5 bases and the J segment 2 bases; nucleotides outside the gene matches: 7. In nucleotides, the CDR3 is TGTGCCAGCAGTTCCCGGGACAGGGTTCAAGAGACCCAGTACTTC. The encoded protein is CASSSRDRVQETQYF.

As concerns this clone: Distinct nucleotide sequences in the sample also encode this CDR3. The genes are TRBV4-1 and TRBJ1-1, with D tentatively TRBD1 (5 bases). CDR1 MGHRA and CDR2 YSYEKL come from the germline V gene. The V and J ends lost 0 bases and 11 bases respectively, with 16 bases between them. This CDR3 comprises 14 residues. The CDR3: CASSQDREGLGAFF. CDR3 nucleotides: TGCGCCAGCAGCCAAGATCGCGAGGGGCTTGGGGCTTTCTTT.

This clone has at least ten counts. Given a much more abundant clone one base away, this may be a read error. The chain has TRBV6-4 and TRBJ2-1; D uncertain. The V gene lost 4 bases and the J gene lost 12 bases, with 16 bases spanning the gap. CDR1 MRHNA and CDR2 SNTAGT come from the germline V gene. There are 13 residues in the CDR3. CDR3 loop: CASSGLETRLQFF. The CDR3, as DNA: TGTGCCAGCAGTGGCTTGGAGACTCGCTTGCAGTTCTTC.

This rearrangement joins TRBV6-6 to TRBJ2-2; no firm D call. The CDR3 spans 14 residues. V was shortened by 2 bases and J by 2 bases, with 6 bases between the two germline ends. Germline lookup yields CDR1 MNHNY and CDR2 SVGAGI (reference sequence). The CDR3 nucleotides read TGTGCCAGCAGTTACAGTGAAAACACCGGGGAGCTGTTTTTT. Protein: CASSYSENTGELFF.

This clone was counted ten times or more. The chain recombines TRBV16 with TRBJ2-6, with D perhaps matching TRBD2 (5 bases). Trimming pared 2 bases from V and 2 bases from J, leaving 10 bases between. CDR1 and CDR2 (germline): KGHSY, FQNENV. This CDR3 is 16 amino acids long. The CDR3 here is CASSQRRRAGANVLTF. The CDR3 coding sequence is TGTGCCAGCAGCCAACGCCGGCGGGCTGGGGCCAACGTCCTGACTTTC.

This clone was picked up many times. The rearrangement links TRBV12-3 or TRBV12-4 to TRBJ2-1; 15 nucleotides line up with TRBD2. The trim removed 6 bases at V and 9 bases at J, leaving 6 bases unmatched. The CDR3 is 15 amino acids. The CDR3 coding sequence is TGTGCCAGCAGCCGGACTAGCGGGGGGGTAAGTGAGCAGTTCTTC. Translation gives CASSRTSGGVSEQFF.

This chain joins TRBV12-3 or TRBV12-4 and TRBJ2-2, with D uncertain. Trimming took off 8 bases at V and 3 bases at J, with 10 bases between the two ends. This CDR3 has 13 residues. CDR3 sequence reads: CASVLSYTGELFF. The DNA for the CDR3 is TGTGCCAGCGTCCTCTCCTACACCGGGGAGCTGTTTTTT.

This clone was counted at least ten times. The V gene is TRBV11-1, the J gene TRBJ2-2, with TRBD1 matching over 9 bases. Germline V gene lookup returns CDR1 SGHAT and CDR2 FQDESV (reference sequence). This CDR3 spans 16 amino acids. Losses at the gene ends were 5 bases for V and 1 base for J; bases not matched to a gene: 5. CDR3 in amino acids: CASSPDRGLNTGELFF. The DNA of the CDR3 is TGTGCCAGCAGCCCGGACAGGGGCTTGAACACCGGGGAGCTGTTTTTT. The whole variable domain, remainder taken from reference TRBV11-1 and TRBJ2-2, is EAEVAQSPRYKITEKSQAVAFWCDPISGHATLYWYRQILGQGPELLVQFQDESVVDDSQLPKDRFSAERLKGVDSTLKIQPAELGDSAMYLCASSPDRGLNTGELFFGEGSRLTVL.

This clone has ten or more counts. The gene calls are TRBV4-2 and TRBJ1-4; D is possibly TRBD1 (6 bases). Trimming pared 1 base from V and 2 bases from J, leaving 17 bases between. The length of the CDR3 is 18 residues. Per germline, CDR1 LGHNA and CDR2 YNFKEQ. The CDR3 nucleotides are TGTGCCAGCAGCCAAGGGATTGGGCAGGGGTACACTAATGAAAAACTGTTTTTT. This gives the protein CASSQGIGQGYTNEKLFF.

Ten or more counts support this clone. The CDR3 coding sequence is TGTGCCAGCAGCCCCCCGGTCGCTGAAGCTTTCTTT. This codes for CASSPPVAEAFF. The chain combines TRBV6-2 or TRBV6-3 with TRBJ1-1; no reliable D call. CDR3 length: 12 residues. Germline CDR1 reads MNHEY; CDR2 reads SVGEGT. The V end was cut by 6 bases, the J end by 6 bases, with 11 bases between.

The chain combines TRBV28 with TRBJ2-1; tentative D call: TRBD1 (5 bases). CDR3 length equals 17 residues. Deletions cut 6 bases from V and 0 bases from J, with 18 bases between. Germline V gene sequence: CDR1 MDHEN, CDR2 SYDVKM. CDR3 sequence: CASRADRWGSSYNEQFF. CDR3 sequence (DNA): TGTGCCAGCAGGGCAGACCGGTGGGGCAGCTCCTACAATGAGCAGTTCTTC.

This clone was seen only a few times. This sequence joins TRBV6-2 or TRBV6-3 and TRBJ2-7, with 8 positions matching TRBD1. Trimming cost V 9 bases and J 2 bases; bases outside gene matches: 3. Germline CDR1 reads MNHEY; CDR2 reads SVGEGT. The CDR3 contains 12 residues. The CDR3 is CASRDRPYEQYF. The CDR3 DNA is TGTGCCAGTAGGGACAGGCCCTACGAGCAGTACTTC.

By share, this clone counts as medium-sized. The rearrangement uses TRBV20-1 and TRBJ2-7, with 9 bases fitting TRBD2. Unmatched junction bases numbered 9, after V lost 4 bases and J lost 2 bases. The CDR3 covers 15 residues. Germline-derived CDR1 and CDR2 are DFQATT and SNEGSKA (reference sequence). The CDR3 bases are TGCAGTGCTAAAAACCTAGCGGGGAGAACCTACGAGCAGTACTTC. Translated: CSAKNLAGRTYEQYF.